The next 4 T cell receptor beta chains were all read from a single sample in a study of tumor and adjacent non-tumor tissue in lung cancer. TCRbeta libraries were built with three rounds of nested PCR, modified from ARM-PCR. One entry per CDR3 protein, called by TCRdb with MiXCR from the multiplex PCR reads. The data contain approximately 120,000 distinct CDR3 sequences, 60% to 65% of them seen just once; the ten biggest clones take up over 15%. No cell sorting was done before RNA was extracted from the tissue. Distant lung tissue was collected more than 3 cm away from the tumor edge. Input material: distant non-tumor lung tissue. These receptors were obtained from a man in his fifties or sixties with non-small cell lung cancer.

In the case of this clonotype: The missing conserved phenylalanine or tryptophan at the end of this CDR3 makes a read error likely. V and J are TRBV11-1 and TRBJ2-1; 10 nucleotides match TRBD2. This CDR3 region has 18 residues. The germline gives CDR1 SGHAT, CDR2 FQDESV (reference sequence). The CDR3, as DNA: TGTACCAGCAGGGATACCCCAAGCGGGGGGGCCCCCTACAATGAGCAGTTCGTC. It is translated as CTSRDTPSGGAPYNEQFV.

About this clonotype itself: This clone may be a read error of a much larger clone one base away. This chain connects TRBV29-1 to TRBJ1-3; tentatively, D is TRBD1 (6 bases). Trimming left V 7 bases short and J 4 bases short, with 17 bases between. The CDR3 spans 14 residues. CDR1 is SQVTM and CDR2 is ANQGSEA in the germline V gene. CDR3 bases: TGCAGCGCCGAGGGGGGGAGGCCAGGAAACACCATATATTTT. Protein: CSAEGGRPGNTIYF.

Worth noting for this clonotype: The junction and the germline gene differ at one end; a read error may be behind it. The rearrangement uses TRBV25-1 and TRBJ2-2; weak D call: TRBD2 (5 bases). Germline-derived CDR1 and CDR2 are MGHDK and SYGVNS. CDR3 length equals 15 residues. DNA for the CDR3: TGTGTCAGCAGTGACCCCCTAGAGGGCACCGGGGAGCTGTTTTTT. This translates into CVSSDPLEGTGELFF.

The CDR3 nucleotides read TGTGCCAGCAGCTTAGGAGGTGGAGGGATGCAAGATACGCAGTATTTT. Its translation is CASSLGGGGMQDTQYF. The V gene is TRBV7-8, the J gene TRBJ2-3; TRBD2 is a possible D gene (6 bases). Trimming pared 1 base from V and 5 bases from J, leaving 16 bases between. Looked up from germline, CDR1 is SGHVS and CDR2 is FQNEAQ. The CDR3 is made up of 16 amino acids.